The clone carrying this T cell receptor beta chain was counted a single time. The sample belongs to a study of blood T cell repertoires in COVID-19. Profiling relied on immunoSEQ multiplex PCR, and the TCRdb table lists in-frame clones only, not all of them. The sample contains about 210,000 clones, roughly 78% of which appear only once. CDR3 length: 14 residues. V lost 1 base and J 3 bases, leaving 10 bases between the germline ends. Germline-derived CDR1 and CDR2 are SGHDT and YYEEEE. The sample taken for sequencing was peripheral blood. V is TRBV5-6 and J is TRBJ1-1; D gene unclear. The source is a woman aged 40 to 55 with acute or convalescent COVID-19. CDR3 sequence (DNA): TGTGCCAGCAGCTTGTCTGGGGAGGACACTGAAGCTTTCTTT. It translates to CASSLSGEDTEAFF.